This entry lists 7 T cell receptor beta chains sequenced from one sample in a study of shared clonotypes between healthy human individuals. Data came from immunoSEQ multiplex PCR; TCRdb stores just in-frame clones and leaves some out. Of just under 95,000 clones detected, 68% appear once; the ten largest clones hold around half. The sample comprised memory CD8+ T cells sorted from blood. The subset here: CD45RO+ cells pooled with CCR7-negative TemRA cells. The receptor source for this set is a man aged 30 to 39 in good health.

DNA of the CDR3: TGTGCCAGCAGGGTACGGACAACGAGCACCGGGGAGCTGTTTTTT. Protein sequence: CASRVRTTSTGELFF. The chain carries TRBV2 and TRBJ2-2; possible D gene TRBD1, 5 bases. This CDR3 has 15 amino acids. CDR1 is SNHLY, CDR2 FYNNEI, per germline. Trimming removed 6 bases from V and 4 bases from J, with 15 bases in between.

The rearrangement joins TRBV29-1 to TRBJ2-7, with 7 nucleotides matching TRBD2. CDR3 length: 12 amino acids. Germline trimming cut 6 bases from V and 5 bases from J; bases unmatched to any gene: 7. Germline CDR1 is SQVTM and CDR2 is ANQGSEA. The CDR3 reads CSVGRELDEQYF. The CDR3 DNA follows: TGCAGCGTCGGGCGGGAGTTAGACGAGCAGTACTTC.

J is TRBJ1-4 and V is TRBV6-5; the match to TRBD1 covers 7 bases. The CDR3 runs to 14 residues. Germline V gene sequence: CDR1 MNHEY, CDR2 SVGAGI. The trim removed 6 bases at V and 6 bases at J, leaving 7 bases unmatched. CDR3 in DNA: TGTGCCAGCAGAAGCCGGGACAGATATGAAAAACTGTTTTTT. Protein sequence: CASRSRDRYEKLFF.

V gene TRBV5-4 combines with J gene TRBJ2-7; tentative D call: TRBD1 (6 bases). Per the germline V gene, CDR1 is SGHNT and CDR2 is YYREEE (reference sequence). This CDR3 is built from 18 residues. V lost 4 bases to trimming and J lost 5 bases, with 28 bases between them. In DNA form, the CDR3 reads TGTGCCAGCAGCGCTAGGCAGGGGCTGCGGTCGTCGTCAAACGAGCAGTACTTC. Its protein is CASSARQGLRSSSNEQYF.

In DNA form, the CDR3 reads TGTGCCAGCAGCTTATTGGTAGACAGGGGTGGAAACACCATATATTTT. Translating it yields CASSLLVDRGGNTIYF. This chain links TRBV7-6 with TRBJ1-3; 8 nucleotides line up with TRBD1. The CDR3 loop spans 16 amino acids. V lost 2 bases, J lost 3 bases, and 6 bases stayed unmatched. Per the germline V gene, CDR1 is SGHVS and CDR2 is FNYEAQ.

In DNA form, the CDR3 reads TGTGCCAGCAGCTCTGCCACATCCAGCTCCTACAATGAGCAGTTCTTC. Translating it yields CASSSATSSSYNEQFF. The chain joins TRBV28 to TRBJ2-1; D unresolved. V dropped 6 bases and J dropped 0 bases, with 15 bases sitting between them. Per germline, CDR1 MDHEN and CDR2 SYDVKM. The CDR3 is 16 residues long. Combining the CDR3 with reference TRBV28 and TRBJ2-1 gives the whole variable domain DVKVTQSSRYLVKRTGEKVFLECVQDMDHENMFWYRQDPGLGLRLIYFSYDVKMKEKGDIPEGYSVSREKKERFSLILESASTNQTSMYLCASSSATSSSYNEQFFGPGTRLTVL.

The V call is TRBV4-2, the J call TRBJ1-4, with TRBD1 matching over 10 bases. The CDR3 is made up of 14 amino acids. V trimming: 9 bases; J trimming: 8 bases; junction bases outside the gene matches: 9. Germline V lookup: CDR1 LGHNA, CDR2 YNFKEQ. CDR3 amino acids: CASRAGTGDEKLFF. Written as DNA, the CDR3 is TGTGCCAGTCGGGCCGGGACAGGGGACGAAAAACTGTTTTTT.